The present T cell receptor (beta chain) was sequenced within a study of blood T cell repertoires in COVID-19. About the research overall: The United States, Italy and Spain were the sources of the acute and convalescent COVID-19 samples. PBMCs, B-cell-depleted T cells, or T cells provided the cDNA or gDNA that made up the material.

This CDR3 has 17 residues. The germline V gene has CDR1 MNHNS and CDR2 SASEGT. J was trimmed by 3 bases and V by 4 bases; bases with no gene match: 10. As processed by the authors: How many nucleated cells were present was estimated from reference gene primer amplification. The data were produced by immunoSEQ multiplex PCR, yet TCRdb's version contains in-frame clones alone and is incomplete. D and trimming come from the DNA, and the V and J calls and clone size come from that table. In the table there are approximately 51,000 clones, roughly 88% of which are singletons. Input material: peripheral blood. The chain joins TRBV6-1 to TRBJ2-1; 9 bases align to TRBD2. The TCR sequence derives from a human donor in a cohort sampled during active COVID-19. CDR3 sequence (DNA): TGTGCCAGCAGTGCTCCGGGACTAGCCCGAATCTACAATGAGCAGTTCTTC. Its protein is CASSAPGLARIYNEQFF.